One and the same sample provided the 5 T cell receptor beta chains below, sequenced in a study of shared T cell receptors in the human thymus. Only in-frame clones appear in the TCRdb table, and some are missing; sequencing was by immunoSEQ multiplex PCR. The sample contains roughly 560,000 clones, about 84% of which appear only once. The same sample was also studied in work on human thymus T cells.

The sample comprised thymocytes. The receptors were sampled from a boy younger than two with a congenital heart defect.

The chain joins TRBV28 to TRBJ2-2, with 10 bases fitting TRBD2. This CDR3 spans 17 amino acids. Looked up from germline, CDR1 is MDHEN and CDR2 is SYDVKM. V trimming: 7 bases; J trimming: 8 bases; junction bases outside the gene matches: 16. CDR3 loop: CASTLIASGRGPGELFF. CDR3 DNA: TGTGCCAGCACCCTCATCGCTAGCGGGAGAGGTCCGGGGGAGCTGTTTTTT. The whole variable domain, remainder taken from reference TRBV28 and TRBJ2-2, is DVKVTQSSRYLVKRTGEKVFLECVQDMDHENMFWYRQDPGLGLRLIYFSYDVKMKEKGDIPEGYSVSREKKERFSLILESASTNQTSMYLCASTLIASGRGPGELFFGEGSRLTVL.

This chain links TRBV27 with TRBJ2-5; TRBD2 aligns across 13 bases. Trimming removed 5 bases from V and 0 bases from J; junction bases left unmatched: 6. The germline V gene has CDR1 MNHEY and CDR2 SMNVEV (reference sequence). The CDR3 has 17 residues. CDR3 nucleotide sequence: TGTGCCAGCAGTCCCCCGGGGACTAGCGGGAACCAAGAGACCCAGTACTTC. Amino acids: CASSPPGTSGNQETQYF.

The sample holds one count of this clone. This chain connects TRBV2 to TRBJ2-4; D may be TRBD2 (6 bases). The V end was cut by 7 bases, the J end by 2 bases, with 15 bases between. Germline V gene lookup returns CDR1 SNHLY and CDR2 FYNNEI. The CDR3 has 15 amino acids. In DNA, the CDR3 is TGTGCCAGCACGCGGGGCGAGACATCCAAAAACATTCAGTACTTC. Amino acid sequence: CASTRGETSKNIQYF.

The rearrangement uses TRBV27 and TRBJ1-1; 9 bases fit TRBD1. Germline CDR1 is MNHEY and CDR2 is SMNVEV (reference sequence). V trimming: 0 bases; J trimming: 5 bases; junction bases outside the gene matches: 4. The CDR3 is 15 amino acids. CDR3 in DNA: TGTGCCAGCAGTTTATCGGGACAGGGACGAACTGAAGCTTTCTTT. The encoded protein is CASSLSGQGRTEAFF.

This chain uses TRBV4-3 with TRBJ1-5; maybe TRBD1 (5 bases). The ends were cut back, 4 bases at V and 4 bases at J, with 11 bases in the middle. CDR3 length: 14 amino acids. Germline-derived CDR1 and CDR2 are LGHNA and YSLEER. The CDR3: CASSPGRDNQPQHF. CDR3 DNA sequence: TGCGCCAGCAGCCCTGGCAGGGATAATCAGCCCCAGCATTTT.